These 29 T cell receptor beta chains came from one sample sequenced in a study of CD8+ T cells in alopecia areata (dated by TCRdb to 2017 to 2018). The library was generated by the immunoSEQ multiplex PCR assay. RNA was extracted from all samples and reverse transcribed into cDNA, which served as template for TCR sequencing. In TCRdb, the immuneACCESS table is reduced to in-frame sequences with V and J assigned. These tables do not hold every clone; where another copy was compared, an unresolved V gene accounts for under half, and the others remain unexplained. This sample lists more than 95,000 clones; roughly two fifths were detected once. Of the sample, 1% to 1.5% falls within the top ten clones. Material: CD4+ T cells sorted from blood. These receptors were obtained from a human donor with alopecia areata.

J is TRBJ1-1 and V is TRBV6-1; the D is unclear. Trimming took off 2 bases at V and 2 bases at J, with 9 bases between the two ends. Per the germline V gene, CDR1 is MNHNS and CDR2 is SASEGT. The CDR3 sequence is 14 residues long. The CDR3 protein is CASSESLSNTEAFF. As DNA, the CDR3 is TGTGCCAGCAGTGAATCCTTAAGTAACACTGAAGCTTTCTTT.

V gene TRBV7-8 combines with J gene TRBJ1-6; unclear D gene. CDR1 is SGHVS, CDR2 FQNEAQ, per germline. The V end was cut by 0 bases, the J end by 7 bases, with 16 bases between. CDR3 length: 17 residues. The CDR3 bases are TGTGCCAGCAGCTTAGCGATCGAACGACGCTCAAATTCACCCCTCCACTTT. Its protein product is CASSLAIERRSNSPLHF. The full variable domain, in which reference TRBV7-8 and TRBJ1-6 provide the parts outside the CDR3, is GAGVSQSPRYKVAKRGQDVALRCDPISGHVSLFWYQQALGQGPEFLTYFQNEAQLDKSGLPSDRFFAERPEGSVSTLKIQRTQQEDSAVYLCASSLAIERRSNSPLHFGNGTRLTVT.

This chain connects TRBV29-1 to TRBJ1-5; D gene ambiguous. Trimming pared 6 bases from V and 4 bases from J, leaving 19 bases between. Germline values: CDR1 SQVTM, CDR2 ANQGSEA. CDR3 size: 15 residues. The CDR3 spells CSVLEAGHGNQPQHF. The CDR3 bases are TGCAGCGTGTTGGAGGCGGGCCATGGGAATCAGCCCCAGCATTTT.

The chain combines TRBV5-6 with TRBJ1-5, with a possible D match to TRBD1 (5 bases). Germline V gene sequence: CDR1 SGHDT, CDR2 YYEEEE. CDR3 size: 15 residues. V was trimmed by 4 bases and J by 6 bases, leaving 17 bases between them. CDR3 region: CASSLRGRAGQPQHF. The DNA of the CDR3 is TGTGCCAGCAGCCTTCGGGGGAGGGCTGGTCAGCCCCAGCATTTT.

The rearrangement links TRBV4-3 to TRBJ1-4, with D maybe TRBD1 (5 bases). Trimming removed 0 bases from V and 8 bases from J, with 16 bases in between. The CDR3 runs 16 residues. CDR1 LGHNA and CDR2 YSLEER come from the germline V gene. This CDR3 reads CASSQEGTLPGEKLFF. The CDR3 DNA follows: TGCGCCAGCAGCCAAGAGGGTACGCTCCCAGGGGAAAAACTGTTTTTT.

V and J are TRBV9 and TRBJ2-1, with D unresolved. Trimming cost V 6 bases and J 5 bases, with 9 bases left between them. The germline CDR1 and CDR2 sequences are SGDLS and YYNGEE. The CDR3 extends over 12 amino acids. This chain's CDR3 is CASTMTDNEQFF. CDR3 bases: TGTGCCAGCACCATGACGGACAATGAGCAGTTCTTC.

The sample holds a few counts of this clone. The chain carries TRBV7-2 and TRBJ1-1; D is unresolved. V gave up 0 bases and J gave up 2 bases, with 10 bases separating them. The CDR3 totals 15 residues. CDR1 is SGHTA, CDR2 FQGNSA, per germline. The CDR3 coding sequence is TGTGCCAGCAGCTTAGCCATTACGGCCAACACTGAAGCTTTCTTT. Translating gives CASSLAITANTEAFF.

This sequence joins TRBV10-3 and TRBJ2-7; possibly TRBD1 for D (6 bases). Germline V gene lookup returns CDR1 ENHRY and CDR2 SYGVKD. V was clipped by 4 bases and J by 5 bases, with 12 bases between them. This CDR3 contains 13 residues. The CDR3 spells CAISVQGSDEQYF. The CDR3 DNA follows: TGTGCCATCAGTGTACAGGGTAGCGACGAGCAGTACTTC.

V and J are TRBV7-3 and TRBJ2-3; TRBD2 matches 8 bases. J gave up 1 base and V 1 base, and 4 bases lay outside the gene matches. The length of the CDR3 is 16 residues. Germline V gene sequence: CDR1 SGHTA, CDR2 FQGTGA. The CDR3 DNA reads TGTGCCAGCAGCTTAATCGGAGCGGGGGGCACAGATACGCAGTATTTT. Encoded protein: CASSLIGAGGTDTQYF.

This clone was recorded a few times. The chain couples TRBV30 to TRBJ2-1; the D call may be TRBD1 or TRBD2 (5 bases each). The ends were cut back, 0 bases at V and 10 bases at J, with 10 bases in the middle. The germline CDR1 and CDR2 sequences are GTSNPN and SVGIG (reference sequence). This CDR3 is 12 amino acids long. CDR3 protein: CAWSVGASEQFF. In DNA, the CDR3 is TGTGCCTGGAGTGTCGGGGCCTCGGAGCAGTTCTTC.

On this clone: Germline is not matched at one junction end, which may reflect a read error. The chain is built from TRBV7-7 and TRBJ1-1; D is unresolved. The V gene's germline CDR1 is SSHAT and CDR2 FNYEAQ (reference sequence). CDR3 length: 14 residues. The CDR3, as DNA: TGTGCTAGCAGCCTCTTTACAACGAACACTGAAGCTTTCTTT. It encodes CASSLFTTNTEAFF.

The CDR3 here is CASSRMTGSNQPQHF. The CDR3 coding sequence is TGTGCCAGCAGCCGAATGACAGGGAGTAATCAGCCCCAGCATTTT. The J gene is TRBJ1-5, the V gene TRBV7-2, with 7 nucleotides matching TRBD1. The CDR3 has 15 residues. V trimming: 5 bases; J trimming: 4 bases; junction bases outside the gene matches: 8. In germline, CDR1 is SGHTA, CDR2 FQGNSA.

This clone has only a few counts. The V call is TRBV7-2, the J call TRBJ2-5; TRBD2 matches 10 bases. V lost 4 bases and J lost 5; bases outside the gene matches: 4. Looked up from germline, CDR1 is SGHTA and CDR2 is FQGNSA. The CDR3 extends over 14 amino acids. Here the CDR3 DNA reads TGTGCCAGCAGCTCATCGGGACTAGCGGAGACCCAGTACTTC. This encodes CASSSSGLAETQYF.

This clone was seen only a few times. This chain links TRBV15 with TRBJ2-7; possibly TRBD1 or TRBD2 for D (5 bases each). CDR1 LNHNV and CDR2 YYDKDF come from the germline V gene (reference sequence). The CDR3 has 15 amino acids. Trimming stripped 4 bases from V and 4 bases from J, with 17 bases between. The CDR3 nucleotides are TGTGCCACCAGCAAGCGGCTCCCTGGGGCTTACGAGCAGTACTTC. This gives the protein CATSKRLPGAYEQYF.

This rearrangement joins TRBV5-1 to TRBJ2-1; 10 bases map to TRBD2. V was clipped by 0 bases and J by 0 bases; unmatched bases: 3. The CDR3 spans 17 residues. CDR1 and CDR2 from the germline V gene are SGHRS and YFSETQ. The DNA of the CDR3 is TGCGCCAGCAGCTTGGCGCCTAGCGGGAGCTCCTACAATGAGCAGTTCTTC. This sequence encodes CASSLAPSGSSYNEQFF.

The V and J genes are TRBV19 and TRBJ1-5; D not resolved. The CDR3 spans 13 residues. Germline loops: CDR1 LNHDA, CDR2 SQIVND (reference sequence). Deletions cut 4 bases from V and 3 bases from J, with 7 bases between. CDR3: CASSSQINQPQHF. The DNA for the CDR3 is TGTGCCAGTAGTAGTCAGATCAATCAGCCCCAGCATTTT.

V is TRBV7-2 and J is TRBJ1-1; 12 bases fit TRBD1. The CDR3 length is 16 residues. Per germline, CDR1 SGHTA and CDR2 FQGNSA. V gave up 5 bases and J gave up 1 base; unmatched junction bases: 5. The CDR3 spells CASSPGQGAGNTEAFF. CDR3 DNA sequence: TGTGCCAGCAGCCCGGGACAGGGGGCCGGGAACACTGAAGCTTTCTTT.

This clone was recorded once. This chain uses TRBV27 with TRBJ1-5, with 8 bases matching TRBD1. This CDR3 contains 14 residues. V shed 6 bases and J 3 bases; nucleotides not matched to a gene: 4. The germline gives CDR1 MNHEY, CDR2 SMNVEV (reference sequence). CDR3: CASSLTGDNQPQHF. In DNA, the CDR3 is TGTGCCAGCAGCCTGACAGGGGACAATCAGCCCCAGCATTTT.

The chain combines TRBV4-1 with TRBJ2-5; 10 bases match TRBD2. Germline V gene lookup returns CDR1 MGHRA and CDR2 YSYEKL. The V and J ends lost 7 bases and 4 bases, in that order; junction bases with no gene match: 12. The CDR3 runs to 16 residues. The CDR3 nucleotides are TGCGCCAGCAACTTCGAGCGGGAGGGCTTGCGAGAGACCCAGTACTTC. Protein sequence: CASNFEREGLRETQYF.

This clone has a handful of counts. CDR3 loop: CASSGQANTGELFF. The CDR3, as DNA: TGTGCCAGCTCAGGACAGGCGAACACCGGGGAGCTGTTTTTT. This sequence joins TRBV27 and TRBJ2-2, with 7 bases that match TRBD1. The CDR3 totals 14 residues. The V gene's germline CDR1 is MNHEY and CDR2 SMNVEV (reference sequence). The trim removed 8 bases at V and 0 bases at J, leaving 3 bases unmatched.

This clone was seen a few times. The J gene is TRBJ2-5, the V gene TRBV29-1; a possible D gene is TRBD2 (6 bases). The V and J ends lost 3 bases and 2 bases respectively, with 13 bases between them. The V gene's germline CDR1 is SQVTM and CDR2 ANQGSEA. This CDR3 is 14 amino acids long. This chain's CDR3 is CSVDRGGAQETQYF. The CDR3 coding sequence is TGCAGCGTTGATCGGGGCGGGGCTCAAGAGACCCAGTACTTC.

This clone was seen ten or more times. The chain employs TRBV5-4 and TRBJ2-3, with TRBD1 matching 9 bases. V was pared by 4 bases and J by 3 bases, with 3 bases of the junction left unmatched. There are 14 residues in the CDR3. CDR1 and CDR2 (germline): SGHNT, YYREEE (reference sequence). The CDR3 DNA reads as TGTGCCAGCAGCCCGGACAGGGGAACAGATACGCAGTATTTT. Protein sequence: CASSPDRGTDTQYF.

This clone came up a few times. The chain employs TRBV7-6 and TRBJ1-4, with D unresolved. CDR1 is SGHVS, CDR2 FNYEAQ, per germline. V was clipped by 5 bases and J by 5 bases, with 18 bases between them. CDR3 length: 16 residues. The CDR3 region is CASSASGIRGNEKLFF. CDR3 nucleotides: TGTGCCAGCAGCGCAAGCGGGATCCGCGGCAATGAAAAACTGTTTTTT. Filled out from reference TRBV7-6 and TRBJ1-4, the complete variable domain reads GAGVSQSPRYKVTKRGQDVALRCDPISGHVSLYWYRQALGQGPEFLTYFNYEAQQDKSGLPNDRFSAERPEGSISTLTIQRTEQRDSAMYRCASSASGIRGNEKLFFGSGTQLSVL.

The chain couples TRBV5-4 to TRBJ2-5; TRBD1 agrees at 10 bases. CDR3 size: 16 residues. V was clipped by 5 bases and J by 5 bases; unmatched bases: 12. In germline, CDR1 is SGHNT, CDR2 YYREEE (reference sequence). CDR3 in DNA: TGTGCCAGCAGTTCCGCCGGGACAGGGGTTGGGGAGACCCAGTACTTC. This gives the protein CASSSAGTGVGETQYF.

This clone has more than one count but fewer than ten. This chain joins TRBV29-1 and TRBJ1-3; D call uncertain. Per germline, CDR1 SQVTM and CDR2 ANQGSEA. CDR3 length equals 13 residues. Trimming removed 3 bases from V and 0 bases from J, with 6 bases in between. The CDR3 reads CSVDARSGNTIYF. The CDR3 DNA follows: TGCAGCGTTGACGCACGCTCTGGAAACACCATATATTTT.

A note on this clone: This sample includes further DNA sequences coding for the same CDR3. J is TRBJ1-1 and V is TRBV29-1; 7 nucleotides match TRBD1. The V gene end was trimmed by 4 bases and the J gene end by 5 bases; junction bases not matched to a gene: 1. Looked up from germline, CDR1 is SQVTM and CDR2 is ANQGSEA. The CDR3 runs to 11 residues. CDR3 protein: CSVGRGTEAFF. The CDR3 DNA sequence: TGCAGCGTTGGCAGGGGGACTGAAGCTTTCTTT.

This clone was seen many times. The chain employs TRBV7-2 and TRBJ2-1; TRBD2 aligns across 10 bases. Germline values: CDR1 SGHTA, CDR2 FQGNSA. This CDR3 comprises 19 residues. The V and J ends lost 3 bases and 0 bases, in that order; junction bases with no gene match: 11. CDR3 sequence reads: CASSFPKRGGPDSYNEQFF. CDR3 coding DNA: TGTGCCAGCAGCTTCCCTAAGCGGGGGGGCCCAGACTCCTACAATGAGCAGTTCTTC.

The chain couples TRBV2 to TRBJ2-1; D is unclear. The V and J ends lost 1 base and 9 bases respectively, with 4 bases between them. Germline V gives CDR1 SNHLY, CDR2 FYNNEI. The CDR3 covers 11 residues. The CDR3 DNA sequence: TGTGCCAGCAGTGAAGGGGGTGAGCAGTTCTTC. Translation gives CASSEGGEQFF. The complete variable domain, with remaining parts taken from reference TRBV2 and TRBJ2-1, reads EPEVTQTPSHQVTQMGQEVILRCVPISNHLYFYWYRQILGQKVEFLVSFYNNEISEKSEIFDDQFSVERPDGSNFTLKIRSTKLEDSAMYFCASSEGGEQFFGPGTRLTVL.

In its sample, this clone was seen once. CDR3 DNA: TGCGCCAGCAGCTTGAGCCCCACGACTAGCGGAGAGACCCAGTACTTC. Residues: CASSLSPTTSGETQYF. The chain joins TRBV5-1 to TRBJ2-5, with 9 nucleotides matching TRBD2. CDR3 length: 16 residues. Trimming removed 1 base from V and 4 bases from J; junction bases left unmatched: 8. In germline, CDR1 is SGHRS, CDR2 YFSETQ.